This T cell receptor beta chain was captured in a study of blood T cell repertoires in COVID-19. Background on the study: Acute and convalescent COVID-19 samples came from the United States, Italy and Spain. In each case, the material was cDNA or gDNA derived from T cells, B-cell-depleted T cells, or PBMCs.

As processed by the authors: Counts of nucleated cells, estimated from reference gene primer amplification, were obtained. Here immunoSEQ multiplex PCR was the method, and the copy in TCRdb shows in-frame clones only, minus some. That table supplies the V and J calls and clone size; D and trimming were determined from the DNA. The profile covers approximately 300,000 clones, with roughly 90% appearing a single time and 5% to 7% taken by the ten largest. Germline-derived CDR1 and CDR2 are LGHNA and YNFKEQ. V shed 1 base and J shed 0 bases, with 10 bases lying between them. CDR3 length: 16 residues. The sample was peripheral blood. This clonotype was sampled from a man between 18 and 29 years old who had recovered from COVID-19. The chain is built from TRBV4-2 and TRBJ1-5; a weak D match, TRBD1 (6 bases). The CDR3 is CASSQVGQSSNQPQHF. The CDR3 nucleotides are TGTGCCAGCAGCCAAGTCGGACAGAGTAGCAATCAGCCCCAGCATTTT.